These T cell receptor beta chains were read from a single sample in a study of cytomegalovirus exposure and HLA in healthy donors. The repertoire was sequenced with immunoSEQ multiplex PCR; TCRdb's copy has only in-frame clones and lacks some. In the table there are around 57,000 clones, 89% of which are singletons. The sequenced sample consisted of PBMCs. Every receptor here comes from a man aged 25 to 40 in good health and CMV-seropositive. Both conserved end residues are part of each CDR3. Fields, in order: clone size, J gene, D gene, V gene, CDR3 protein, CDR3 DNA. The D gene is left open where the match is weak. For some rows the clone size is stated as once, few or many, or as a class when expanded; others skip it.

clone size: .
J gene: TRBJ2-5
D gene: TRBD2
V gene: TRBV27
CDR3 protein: CASSPTSGRRRETQYF
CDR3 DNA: TGTGCCAGCAGTCCCACTAGCGGGAGGCGGAGAGAGACCCAGTACTTC

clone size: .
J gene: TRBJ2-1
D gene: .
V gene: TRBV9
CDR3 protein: CASSVGSLADGDEQFF
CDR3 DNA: TGTGCCAGCAGCGTAGGCTCTTTAGCGGACGGAGATGAGCAGTTCTTC

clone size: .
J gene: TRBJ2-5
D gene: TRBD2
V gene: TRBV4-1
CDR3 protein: CASSYVRLAGNLQETQYF
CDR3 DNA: TGCGCCAGCAGCTACGTTCGGCTAGCGGGGAACCTACAAGAGACCCAGTACTTC

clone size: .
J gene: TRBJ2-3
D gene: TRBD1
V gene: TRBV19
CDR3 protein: CASGTVTDTQYF
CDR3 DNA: TGTGCCAGTGGGACAGTCACAGATACGCAGTATTTT

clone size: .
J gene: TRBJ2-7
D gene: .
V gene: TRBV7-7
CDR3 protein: CASRKTQVTPPYEQYF
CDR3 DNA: TGTGCTAGCAGGAAAACCCAAGTGACACCTCCCTACGAGCAGTACTTC

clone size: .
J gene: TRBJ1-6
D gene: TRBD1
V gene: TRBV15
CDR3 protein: CATKAPGQGNSPLHF
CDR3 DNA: TGTGCCACCAAGGCGCCGGGACAGGGGAATTCACCCCTCCACTTT

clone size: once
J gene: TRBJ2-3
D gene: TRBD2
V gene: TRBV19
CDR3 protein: CASSQQGPGLAGETDTQYF
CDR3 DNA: TGTGCCAGTAGTCAACAGGGTCCGGGACTAGCGGGAGAAACAGATACGCAGTATTTT

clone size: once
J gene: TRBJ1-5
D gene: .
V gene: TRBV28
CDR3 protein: CASSLGSIPFGEPQHF
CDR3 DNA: TGTGCCAGCAGTTTAGGCAGTATCCCCTTTGGAGAGCCCCAGCATTTT

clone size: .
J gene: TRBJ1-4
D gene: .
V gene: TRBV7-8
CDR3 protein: CASSLYEGGELFF
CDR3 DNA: TGTGCCAGCAGCTTGTACGAGGGGGGGGAACTGTTTTTT

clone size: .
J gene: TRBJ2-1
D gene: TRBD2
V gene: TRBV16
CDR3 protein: CASSQVLAAGTSGVNEQFF
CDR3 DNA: TGTGCCAGCAGCCAAGTGTTGGCCGCCGGGACTAGCGGGGTCAATGAGCAGTTCTTC

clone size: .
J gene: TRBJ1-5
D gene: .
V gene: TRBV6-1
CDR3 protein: CASNLDGDGNQPQHF
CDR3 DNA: TGTGCCAGCAACCTGGACGGGGATGGCAATCAGCCCCAGCATTTT

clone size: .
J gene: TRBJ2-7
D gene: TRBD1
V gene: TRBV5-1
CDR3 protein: CASSKQTGGEQYF
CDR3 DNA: TGCGCCAGCAGCAAACAGACAGGGGGCGAGCAGTACTTC

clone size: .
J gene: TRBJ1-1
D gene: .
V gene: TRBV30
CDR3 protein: CASRAGPNTEAFF
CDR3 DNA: TGTGCCTCGAGGGCAGGGCCGAACACTGAAGCTTTCTTT

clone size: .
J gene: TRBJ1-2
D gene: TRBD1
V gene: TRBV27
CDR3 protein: CASSSRQGVYGYTF
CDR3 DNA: TGTGCCAGCAGTTCCAGACAGGGGGTCTATGGCTACACCTTC

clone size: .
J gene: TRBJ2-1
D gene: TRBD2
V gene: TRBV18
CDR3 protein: CASSPPLAGEVEQFF
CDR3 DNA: TGTGCCAGCTCACCACCGTTAGCGGGAGAGGTGGAGCAGTTCTTC

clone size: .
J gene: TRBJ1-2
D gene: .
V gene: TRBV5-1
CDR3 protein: CASSPQAGGEDYGYTF
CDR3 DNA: TGCGCCAGCAGCCCCCAGGCGGGGGGCGAGGACTATGGCTACACCTTC

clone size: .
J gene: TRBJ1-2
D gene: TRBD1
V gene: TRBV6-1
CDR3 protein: CASSYFGQGYGYTF
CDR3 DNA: TGTGCCAGCAGTTATTTTGGACAGGGCTATGGCTACACCTTC

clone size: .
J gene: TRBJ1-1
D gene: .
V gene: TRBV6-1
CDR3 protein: CASIEPGMNTEAFF
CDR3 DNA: TGTGCCAGCATTGAACCGGGAATGAACACTGAAGCTTTCTTT

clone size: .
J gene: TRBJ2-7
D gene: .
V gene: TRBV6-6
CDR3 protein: CATDSGDSSYEQYF
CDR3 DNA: TGTGCCACCGATAGCGGGGACAGCTCCTACGAGCAGTACTTC

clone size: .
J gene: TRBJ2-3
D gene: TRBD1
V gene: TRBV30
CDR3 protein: CAWSYRTGRHSDTQYF
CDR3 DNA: TGTGCCTGGAGTTACCGGACAGGGCGACATTCAGATACGCAGTATTTT

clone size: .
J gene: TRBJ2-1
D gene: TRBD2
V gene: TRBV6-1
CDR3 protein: CASSVSGSSYNEQFF
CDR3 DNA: TGTGCCAGCAGTGTTAGCGGGAGCTCCTACAATGAGCAGTTCTTC

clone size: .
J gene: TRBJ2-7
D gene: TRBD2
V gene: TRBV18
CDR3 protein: CASSPELAEEQYF
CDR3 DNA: TGTGCCAGCTCACCAGAACTAGCGGAAGAGCAGTACTTC

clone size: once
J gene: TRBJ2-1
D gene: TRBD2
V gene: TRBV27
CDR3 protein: CASRREGPYNEQFF
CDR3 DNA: TGTGCCAGCAGGCGGGAGGGTCCCTACAATGAGCAGTTCTTC

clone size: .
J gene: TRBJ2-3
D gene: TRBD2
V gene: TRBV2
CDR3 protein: CASSEKSREGGDTQYF
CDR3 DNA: TGTGCCAGCAGTGAAAAGTCGCGGGAGGGAGGAGATACGCAGTATTTT

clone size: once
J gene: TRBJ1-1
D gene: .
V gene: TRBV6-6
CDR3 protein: CASIEQGNTEAFF
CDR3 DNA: TGTGCCAGCATCGAACAGGGAAACACTGAAGCTTTCTTT

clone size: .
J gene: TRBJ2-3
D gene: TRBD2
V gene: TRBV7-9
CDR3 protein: CASSFLAGVGTDTQYF
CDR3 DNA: TGTGCCAGCAGCTTCCTAGCGGGAGTAGGAACAGATACGCAGTATTTT

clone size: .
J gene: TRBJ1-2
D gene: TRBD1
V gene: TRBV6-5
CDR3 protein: CASSYSLQGVGYTF
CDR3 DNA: TGTGCCAGCAGTTACTCGCTGCAGGGGGTTGGCTACACCTTC

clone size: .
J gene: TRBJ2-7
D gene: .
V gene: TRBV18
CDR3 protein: CASSPRDNFHYEQYF
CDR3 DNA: TGTGCCAGCTCACCACGTGACAACTTCCACTACGAGCAGTACTTC

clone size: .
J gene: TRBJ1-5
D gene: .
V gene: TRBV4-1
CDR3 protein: CASSQGAIGWGGIYSNQPQHF
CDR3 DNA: TGCGCCAGCAGCCAAGGAGCCATCGGATGGGGGGGCATATATAGCAATCAGCCCCAGCATTTT

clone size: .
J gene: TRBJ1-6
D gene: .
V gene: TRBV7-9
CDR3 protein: CASTWRGTGSPLHF
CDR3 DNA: TGTGCCAGCACCTGGCGGGGGACCGGATCACCCCTCCACTTT

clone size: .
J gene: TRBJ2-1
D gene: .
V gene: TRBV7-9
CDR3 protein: CASSLVPLYNEQFF
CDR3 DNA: TGTGCCAGCAGCTTAGTTCCGTTATACAATGAGCAGTTCTTC

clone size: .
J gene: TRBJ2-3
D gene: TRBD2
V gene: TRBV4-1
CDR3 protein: CASSLSGTSRLGDTQYF
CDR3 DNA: TGCGCCAGCAGCCTTTCGGGGACTAGCAGACTAGGGGATACGCAGTATTTT

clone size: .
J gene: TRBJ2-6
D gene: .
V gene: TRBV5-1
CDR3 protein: CASSLQDSGANVLTF
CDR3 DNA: TGCGCCAGCAGCTTGCAGGATTCTGGGGCCAACGTCCTGACTTTC

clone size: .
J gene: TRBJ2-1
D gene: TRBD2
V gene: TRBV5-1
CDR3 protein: CASSSGTSGRTDEQFF
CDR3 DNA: TGCGCCAGCAGCTCAGGGACTAGCGGGAGGACTGATGAGCAGTTCTTC

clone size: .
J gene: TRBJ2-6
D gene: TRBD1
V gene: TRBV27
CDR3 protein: CASSLRTGPPWRSGANVLTF
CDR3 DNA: TGTGCCAGCAGTCTAAGGACAGGCCCACCCTGGAGATCTGGGGCCAACGTCCTGACTTTC

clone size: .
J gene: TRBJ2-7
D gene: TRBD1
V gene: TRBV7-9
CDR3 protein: CASSLGGTGRTYEQYF
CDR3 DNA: TGTGCCAGCAGCTTAGGTGGGACAGGGAGAACCTACGAGCAGTACTTC

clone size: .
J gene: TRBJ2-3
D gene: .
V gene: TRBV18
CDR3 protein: CASSPIQSDTQYF
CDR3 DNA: TGTGCCAGCTCACCAATCCAGTCAGATACGCAGTATTTT

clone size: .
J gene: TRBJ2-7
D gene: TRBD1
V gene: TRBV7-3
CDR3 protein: CASSFWTGIPYEQYF
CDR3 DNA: TGTGCCAGCAGCTTCTGGACAGGGATTCCCTACGAGCAGTACTTC

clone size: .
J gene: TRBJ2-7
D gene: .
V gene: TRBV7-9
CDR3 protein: CASSLTGAPYEQYF
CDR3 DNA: TGTGCCAGCAGCTTAACGGGAGCCCCCTACGAGCAGTACTTC

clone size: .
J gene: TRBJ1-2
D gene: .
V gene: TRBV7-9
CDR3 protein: CASSFSANYGYTF
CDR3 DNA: TGTGCCAGCAGCTTTTCGGCTAACTATGGCTACACCTTC

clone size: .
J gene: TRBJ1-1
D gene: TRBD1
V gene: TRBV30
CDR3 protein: CAWALGQVNTEAFF
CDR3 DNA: TGTGCCTGGGCCCTTGGACAGGTAAACACTGAAGCTTTCTTT